This record covers a single T cell receptor beta chain. TCRdb's copy holds only in-frame clones and misses some; the assay was immunoSEQ multiplex PCR. The repertoire holds about 300,000 clones, with 86% as singletons. Trimming removed 11 bases from V and 0 bases from J; junction bases left unmatched: 9. This CDR3 is built from 14 residues. Germline assignment: CDR1 LNHDA and CDR2 SQIVND (reference sequence). This sample stems from a study of blood T cell repertoires in COVID-19. The sample taken for sequencing was PBMCs or T cells enriched from blood (not recorded which). The sequence was obtained from a woman aged 18-35 years who had recovered from COVID-19. The chain links TRBV19 to TRBJ1-2, with 7 bases that match TRBD1. The DNA for the CDR3 is TGTGCCGCCGGGACAGCCTCGTCTAACTATGGCTACACCTTC. This codes for CAAGTASSNYGYTF. Full variable domain (outside the CDR3, taken from reference TRBV19 and TRBJ1-2): DGGITQSPKYLFRKEGQNVTLSCEQNLNHDAMYWYRQDPGQGLRLIYYSQIVNDFQKGDIAEGYSVSREKKESFPLTVTSAQKNPTAFYLCAAGTASSNYGYTFGSGTRLTVV.